The 14 T cell receptor beta chains below were found in one sample sequenced in a study of control samples from healthy donors and cancer patients. Profiling relied on immunoSEQ multiplex PCR, and the TCRdb table lists in-frame clones only, not all of them. The sample carries roughly 100,000 clones, around 89% recorded once. The sequenced material came from blood. The receptors derive from a man aged 25-40 years in good health.

V gene TRBV19 combines with J gene TRBJ1-3; possible D gene TRBD1, 5 bases. Trimming cost V 4 bases and J 0 bases, with 19 bases left between them. Germline CDR1 and CDR2: LNHDA and SQIVND (reference sequence). This CDR3 has 18 residues. For the CDR3, the DNA is TGTGCCAGTAGTAGGACCGGGCAGGGCACCACCTCTGGAAACACCATATATTTT. Its protein is CASSRTGQGTTSGNTIYF. The full variable domain, with the rest looked up from reference TRBV19 and TRBJ1-3, is DGGITQSPKYLFRKEGQNVTLSCEQNLNHDAMYWYRQDPGQGLRLIYYSQIVNDFQKGDIAEGYSVSREKKESFPLTVTSAQKNPTAFYLCASSRTGQGTTSGNTIYFGEGSWLTVV.

The chain joins TRBV5-5 to TRBJ1-4; tentatively, D is TRBD1 (5 bases). V was trimmed by 0 bases and J by 3 bases, leaving 15 bases between them. The CDR3 loop spans 17 amino acids. Germline CDR1 SGHKS, CDR2 YYEKEE (reference sequence). CDR3 DNA: TGTGCCAGCAGCTTGGCATTCGGGGCAGGGTCTAATGAAAAACTGTTTTTT. This codes for CASSLAFGAGSNEKLFF.

The chain has TRBV2 and TRBJ2-7; the match to TRBD1 covers 9 bases. V trimming: 2 bases; J trimming: 4 bases; junction bases outside the gene matches: 3. In germline, CDR1 is SNHLY, CDR2 FYNNEI. The CDR3 spans 14 residues. The CDR3 DNA reads as TGTGCCAGCAGTGAAACAGGGGGCCGGTACGAGCAGTACTTC. It encodes CASSETGGRYEQYF. Together with reference TRBV2 and TRBJ2-7, the CDR3 gives the full variable domain: EPEVTQTPSHQVTQMGQEVILRCVPISNHLYFYWYRQILGQKVEFLVSFYNNEISEKSEIFDDQFSVERPDGSNFTLKIRSTKLEDSAMYFCASSETGGRYEQYFGPGTRLTVT.

This clone was observed once. This chain connects TRBV2 to TRBJ2-7; D is unresolved. Germline V lookup: CDR1 SNHLY, CDR2 FYNNEI. The V end lost 6 bases, the J end lost 3 bases, and 6 bases lay between the germline ends. The CDR3 has 11 amino acids. The CDR3 loop is CASRANYEQYF. The CDR3 nucleotides are TGTGCCAGCAGAGCCAACTACGAGCAGTACTTC.

The chain recombines TRBV5-1 with TRBJ2-1; perhaps D is TRBD1 or TRBD2 (5 bases each). The CDR3 spans 16 residues. Trimming cost V 4 bases and J 5 bases, with 19 bases left between them. CDR1 and CDR2 (germline): SGHRS, YFSETQ. For the CDR3, the DNA is TGCGCCAGCAGCCTGGGGCCGGGACCTGAGAACAATGAGCAGTTCTTC. It is translated as CASSLGPGPENNEQFF. Looking up the rest from reference TRBV5-1 and TRBJ2-1 gives the full variable domain: KAGVTQTPRYLIKTRGQQVTLSCSPISGHRSVSWYQQTPGQGLQFLFEYFSETQRNKGNFPGRFSGRQFSNSRSEMNVSTLELGDSALYLCASSLGPGPENNEQFFGPGTRLTVL.

The chain couples TRBV5-1 to TRBJ2-2; D remains ambiguous. V lost 1 base and J lost 8, with 9 bases in between. This CDR3 region has 13 residues. The germline CDR1 and CDR2 sequences are SGHRS and YFSETQ. The CDR3, as DNA: TGCGCCAGCAGCTTGATAGGGTTGGGGGAGCTGTTTTTT. Its protein is CASSLIGLGELFF. The variable domain in full, completed from reference TRBV5-1 and TRBJ2-2, reads KAGVTQTPRYLIKTRGQQVTLSCSPISGHRSVSWYQQTPGQGLQFLFEYFSETQRNKGNFPGRFSGRQFSNSRSEMNVSTLELGDSALYLCASSLIGLGELFFGEGSRLTVL.

The chain is built from TRBV19 and TRBJ2-7, with TRBD1 matching over 9 bases. CDR1 LNHDA and CDR2 SQIVND come from the germline V gene (reference sequence). Germline trimming cut 6 bases from V and 0 bases from J; bases unmatched to any gene: 0. This CDR3 comprises 13 residues. CDR3 residues: CASRDRGSYEQYF. Written as DNA, the CDR3 is TGTGCCAGTAGGGACAGGGGCTCCTACGAGCAGTACTTC.

V and J are TRBV5-4 and TRBJ1-2, with 8 bases aligning to TRBD1. This CDR3 region has 13 residues. Looked up from germline, CDR1 is SGHNT and CDR2 is YYREEE (reference sequence). The V gene end was trimmed by 0 bases and the J gene end by 6 bases; junction bases not matched to a gene: 1. The DNA for the CDR3 is TGTGCCAGCAGCTTGGCAGGGGGCCATGGCTACACCTTC. It is translated as CASSLAGGHGYTF.

V gene TRBV6-5 combines with J gene TRBJ1-3, with TRBD1 identical over 7 bases. Germline V gene sequence: CDR1 MNHEY, CDR2 SVGAGI. This CDR3 contains 14 residues. Trimming at V came to 10 bases and at J to 3 bases, leaving 9 bases not matched to a gene. CDR3 DNA sequence: TGTGCCACCTCGCTCGGGACAGATGGAAACACCATATATTTT. As protein: CATSLGTDGNTIYF.

The V call is TRBV6-2 or TRBV6-3, the J call TRBJ1-2; D possibly corresponds to TRBD1 (5 bases). The V end lost 0 bases, the J end lost 4 bases, and 12 bases lay between the germline ends. The CDR3 has 15 residues. Germline CDR1 is MNHEY and CDR2 is SVGEGT. The DNA of the CDR3 is TGTGCCAGCAGTTACTCGATGCGGACACGCTATGGCTACACCTTC. Protein: CASSYSMRTRYGYTF.

J is TRBJ1-1 and V is TRBV5-8; the D is unclear. The CDR3 has 14 residues. The germline CDR1 and CDR2 sequences are SGHTS and YDEGEE. V gave up 4 bases and J gave up 2 bases, with 12 bases separating them. The CDR3 is CASSRWLGNTEAFF. CDR3 coding DNA: TGTGCCAGCAGCCGATGGCTCGGTAACACTGAAGCTTTCTTT.

The chain has TRBV11-2 and TRBJ1-1, with D hard to call. V was clipped by 5 bases and J by 3 bases, with 10 bases between them. Germline assignment: CDR1 SGHAT and CDR2 FQNNGV. This CDR3 region has 13 residues. The CDR3 spells CASSHIADTEAFF. The CDR3, as DNA: TGTGCCAGCAGCCACATCGCAGACACTGAAGCTTTCTTT. The full variable domain, its missing parts supplied by reference TRBV11-2 and TRBJ1-1, is EAGVAQSPRYKIIEKRQSVAFWCNPISGHATLYWYQQILGQGPKLLIQFQNNGVVDDSQLPKDRFSAERLKGVDSTLKIQPAKLEDSAVYLCASSHIADTEAFFGQGTRLTVV.

This clone appeared a single time. The chain has TRBV14 and TRBJ1-1; no clear D. The V gene's germline CDR1 is SGHDN and CDR2 FVKESK. The CDR3 is made up of 13 amino acids. Trimming shortened V by 2 bases and J by 1 base, and 5 bases separated the two germline ends. DNA for the CDR3: TGTGCCAGCAGCCAATTACCGAACACTGAAGCTTTCTTT. Protein: CASSQLPNTEAFF. The full variable domain, completed using reference TRBV14 and TRBJ1-1, is EAGVTQFPSHSVIEKGQTVTLRCDPISGHDNLYWYRRVMGKEIKFLLHFVKESKQDESGMPNNRFLAERTGGTYSTLKVQPAELEDSGVYFCASSQLPNTEAFFGQGTRLTVV.

The V and J genes are TRBV5-1 and TRBJ2-1; the match to TRBD2 covers 11 bases. The CDR3 spans 14 residues. Germline lookup yields CDR1 SGHRS and CDR2 YFSETQ. V was pared by 8 bases and J by 2 bases, with 3 bases of the junction left unmatched. CDR3 protein: CASDSGGAYNEQFF. The CDR3 DNA is TGCGCCAGTGATAGCGGGGGGGCCTACAATGAGCAGTTCTTC.